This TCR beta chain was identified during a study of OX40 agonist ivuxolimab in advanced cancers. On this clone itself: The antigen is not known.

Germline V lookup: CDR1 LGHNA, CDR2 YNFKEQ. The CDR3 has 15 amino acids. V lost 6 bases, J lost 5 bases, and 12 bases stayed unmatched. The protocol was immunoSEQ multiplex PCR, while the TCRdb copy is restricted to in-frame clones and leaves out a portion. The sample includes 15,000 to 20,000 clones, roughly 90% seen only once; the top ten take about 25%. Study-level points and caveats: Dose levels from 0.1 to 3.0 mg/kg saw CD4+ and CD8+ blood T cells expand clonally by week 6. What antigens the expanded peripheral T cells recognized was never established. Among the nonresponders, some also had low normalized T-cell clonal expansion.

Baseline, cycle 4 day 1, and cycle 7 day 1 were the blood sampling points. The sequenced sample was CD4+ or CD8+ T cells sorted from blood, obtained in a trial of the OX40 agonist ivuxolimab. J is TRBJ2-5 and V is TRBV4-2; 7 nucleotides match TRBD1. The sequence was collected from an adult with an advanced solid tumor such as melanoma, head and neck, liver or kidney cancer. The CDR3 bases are TGTGCCAGCAGTGAACTGGGACAGTCCGGTGAGACCCAGTACTTC. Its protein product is CASSELGQSGETQYF.